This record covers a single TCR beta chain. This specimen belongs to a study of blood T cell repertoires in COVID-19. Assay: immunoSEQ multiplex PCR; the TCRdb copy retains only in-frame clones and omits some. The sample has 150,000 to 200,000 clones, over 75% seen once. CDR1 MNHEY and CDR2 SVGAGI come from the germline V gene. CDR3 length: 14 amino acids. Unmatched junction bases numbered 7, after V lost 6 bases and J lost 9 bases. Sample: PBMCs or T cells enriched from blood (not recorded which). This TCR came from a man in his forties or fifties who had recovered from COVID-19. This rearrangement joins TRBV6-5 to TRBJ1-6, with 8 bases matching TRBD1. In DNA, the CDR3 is TGTGCCAGCAGGCAGACAGGGGATGGTTCACCCCTCCACTTT. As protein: CASRQTGDGSPLHF.